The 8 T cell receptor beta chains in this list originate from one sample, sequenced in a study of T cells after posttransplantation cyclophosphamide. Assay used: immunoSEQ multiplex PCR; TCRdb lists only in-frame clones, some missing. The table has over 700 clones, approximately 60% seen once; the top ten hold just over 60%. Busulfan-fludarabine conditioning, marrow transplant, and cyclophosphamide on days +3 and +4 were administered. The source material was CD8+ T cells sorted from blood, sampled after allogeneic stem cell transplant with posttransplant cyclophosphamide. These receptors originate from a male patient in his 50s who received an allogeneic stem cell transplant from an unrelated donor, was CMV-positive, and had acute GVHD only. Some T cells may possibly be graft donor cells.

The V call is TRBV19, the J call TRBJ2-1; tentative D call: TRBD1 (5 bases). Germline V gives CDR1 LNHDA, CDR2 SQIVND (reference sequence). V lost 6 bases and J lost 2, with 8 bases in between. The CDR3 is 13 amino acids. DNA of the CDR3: TGTGCCAGTAGCTTGACAGCCTACAATGAGCAGTTCTTC. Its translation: CASSLTAYNEQFF.

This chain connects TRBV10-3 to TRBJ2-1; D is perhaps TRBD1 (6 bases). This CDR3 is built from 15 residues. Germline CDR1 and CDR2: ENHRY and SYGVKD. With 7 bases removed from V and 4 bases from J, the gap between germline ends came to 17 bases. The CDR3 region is CAITRQATSYNEQFF. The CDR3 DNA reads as TGTGCCATCACCCGACAGGCAACGTCGTACAATGAGCAGTTCTTC.

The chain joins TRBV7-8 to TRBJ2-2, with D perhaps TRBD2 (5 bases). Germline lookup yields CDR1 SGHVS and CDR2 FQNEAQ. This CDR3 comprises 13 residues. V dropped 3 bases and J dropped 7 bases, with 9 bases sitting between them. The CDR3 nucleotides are TGTGCCAGCAGCTTCGGGGTTAACGGGGAGCTGTTTTTT. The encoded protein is CASSFGVNGELFF.

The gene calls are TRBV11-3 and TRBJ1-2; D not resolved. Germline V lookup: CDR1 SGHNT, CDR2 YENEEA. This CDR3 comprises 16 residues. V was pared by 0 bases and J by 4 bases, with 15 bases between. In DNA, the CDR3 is TGTGCCAGCAGCTTAGAGGGAGAACCCTACATCTATGGCTACACCTTC. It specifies CASSLEGEPYIYGYTF.

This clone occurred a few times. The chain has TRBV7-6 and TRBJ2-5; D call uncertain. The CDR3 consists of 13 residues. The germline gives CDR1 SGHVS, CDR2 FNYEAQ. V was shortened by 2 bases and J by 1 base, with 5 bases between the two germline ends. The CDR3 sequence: CASSLTVQETQYF. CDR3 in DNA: TGTGCCAGCAGCTTAACGGTCCAAGAGACCCAGTACTTC.

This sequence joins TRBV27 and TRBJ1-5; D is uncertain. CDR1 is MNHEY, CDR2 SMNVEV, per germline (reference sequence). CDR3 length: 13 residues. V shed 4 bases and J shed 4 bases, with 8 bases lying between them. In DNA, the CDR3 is TGTGCCAGCAGTTCCTGGGCTAATCAGCCCCAGCATTTT. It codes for CASSSWANQPQHF.

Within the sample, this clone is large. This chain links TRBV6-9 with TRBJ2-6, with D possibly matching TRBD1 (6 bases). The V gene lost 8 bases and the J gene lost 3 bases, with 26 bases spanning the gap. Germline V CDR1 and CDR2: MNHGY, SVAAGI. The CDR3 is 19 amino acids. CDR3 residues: CASWFPEAFDRSGANVLTF. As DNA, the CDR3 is TGTGCCAGCTGGTTCCCTGAAGCCTTTGACAGGAGTGGGGCCAACGTCCTGACTTTC.

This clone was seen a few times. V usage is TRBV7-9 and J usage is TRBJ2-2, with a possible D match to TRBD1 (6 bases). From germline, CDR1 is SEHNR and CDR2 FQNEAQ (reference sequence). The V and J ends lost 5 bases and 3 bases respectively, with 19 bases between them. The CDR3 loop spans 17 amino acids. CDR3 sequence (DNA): TGTGCCAGCAGCACCTTTTCCAGGGGCGCGGACACCGGGGAGCTGTTTTTT. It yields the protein CASSTFSRGADTGELFF.